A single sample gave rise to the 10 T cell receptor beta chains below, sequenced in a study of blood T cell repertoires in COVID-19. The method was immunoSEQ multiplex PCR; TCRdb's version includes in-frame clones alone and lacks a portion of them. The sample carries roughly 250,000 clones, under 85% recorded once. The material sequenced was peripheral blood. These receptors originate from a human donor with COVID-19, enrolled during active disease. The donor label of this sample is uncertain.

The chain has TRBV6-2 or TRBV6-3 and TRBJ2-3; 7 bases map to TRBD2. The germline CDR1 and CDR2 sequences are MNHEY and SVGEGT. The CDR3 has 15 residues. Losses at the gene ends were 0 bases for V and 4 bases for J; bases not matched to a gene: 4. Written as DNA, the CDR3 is TGTGCCAGCAGTTACTCGATGGGACTACCAGATACGCAGTATTTT. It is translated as CASSYSMGLPDTQYF.

Written as DNA, the CDR3 is TGCGCCAGCAGCTTGGCCTATGGGGCGAAGACTGAAGCTTTCTTT. Translated: CASSLAYGAKTEAFF. The chain carries TRBV5-1 and TRBJ1-1; weak D call: TRBD1 (5 bases). The CDR3 runs 15 residues. Germline V CDR1 and CDR2: SGHRS, YFSETQ. V gave up 0 bases and J gave up 5 bases, with 14 bases separating them.

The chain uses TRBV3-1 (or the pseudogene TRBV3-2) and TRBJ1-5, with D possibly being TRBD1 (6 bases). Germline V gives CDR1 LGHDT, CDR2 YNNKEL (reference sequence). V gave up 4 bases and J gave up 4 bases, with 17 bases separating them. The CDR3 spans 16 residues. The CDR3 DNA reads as TGTGCCAGCAGCCCCACCCCAGTACAGGGTAATCAGCCCCAGCATTTT. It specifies CASSPTPVQGNQPQHF.

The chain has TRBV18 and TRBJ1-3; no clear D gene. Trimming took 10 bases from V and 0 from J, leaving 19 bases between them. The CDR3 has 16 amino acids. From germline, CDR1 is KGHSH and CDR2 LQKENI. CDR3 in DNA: TGTGCCAACCCACCGGGGTCGGGGTTCTCTGGAAACACCATATATTTT. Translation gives CANPPGSGFSGNTIYF.

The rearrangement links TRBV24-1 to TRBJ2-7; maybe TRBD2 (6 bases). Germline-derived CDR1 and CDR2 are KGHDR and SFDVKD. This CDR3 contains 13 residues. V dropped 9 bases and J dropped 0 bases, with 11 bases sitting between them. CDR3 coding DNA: TGTGCCACCGTCGCGGGGATCTCCTACGAGCAGTACTTC. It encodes CATVAGISYEQYF.

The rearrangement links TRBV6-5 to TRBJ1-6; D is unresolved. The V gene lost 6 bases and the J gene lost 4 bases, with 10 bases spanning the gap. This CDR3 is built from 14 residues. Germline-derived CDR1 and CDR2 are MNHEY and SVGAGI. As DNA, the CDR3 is TGTGCCAGCAGGTCCGGGTCTTATAATTCACCCCTCCACTTT. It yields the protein CASRSGSYNSPLHF.

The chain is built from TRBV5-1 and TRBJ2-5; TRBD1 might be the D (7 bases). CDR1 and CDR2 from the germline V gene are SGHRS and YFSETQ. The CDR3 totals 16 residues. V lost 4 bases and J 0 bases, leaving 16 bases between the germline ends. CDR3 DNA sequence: TGCGCCAGCAGCCCCGCGGGCAGGGGGGACCAAGAGACCCAGTACTTC. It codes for CASSPAGRGDQETQYF. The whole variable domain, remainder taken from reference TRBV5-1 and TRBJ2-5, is KAGVTQTPRYLIKTRGQQVTLSCSPISGHRSVSWYQQTPGQGLQFLFEYFSETQRNKGNFPGRFSGRQFSNSRSEMNVSTLELGDSALYLCASSPAGRGDQETQYFGPGTRLLVL.

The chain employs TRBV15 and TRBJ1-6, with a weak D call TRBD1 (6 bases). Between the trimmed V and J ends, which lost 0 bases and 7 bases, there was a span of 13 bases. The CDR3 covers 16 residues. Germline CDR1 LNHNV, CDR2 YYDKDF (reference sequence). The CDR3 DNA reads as TGTGCCACCAGCAGAGAACAGGGAATTTCGAATTCACCCCTCCACTTT. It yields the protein CATSREQGISNSPLHF.

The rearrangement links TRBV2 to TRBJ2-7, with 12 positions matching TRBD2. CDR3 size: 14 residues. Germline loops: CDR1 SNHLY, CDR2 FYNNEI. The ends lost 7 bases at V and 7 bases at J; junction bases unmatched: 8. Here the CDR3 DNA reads TGTGCCAGCACTAGACTAGCGGGAGTGGGAGAGCAGTACTTC. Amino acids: CASTRLAGVGEQYF.

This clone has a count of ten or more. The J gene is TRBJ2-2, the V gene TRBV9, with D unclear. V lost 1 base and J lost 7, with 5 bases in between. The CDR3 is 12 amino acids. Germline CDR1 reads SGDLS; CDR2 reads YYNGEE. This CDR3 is CASSVLFGELFF. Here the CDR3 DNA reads TGTGCCAGCAGCGTACTATTCGGGGAGCTGTTTTTT.